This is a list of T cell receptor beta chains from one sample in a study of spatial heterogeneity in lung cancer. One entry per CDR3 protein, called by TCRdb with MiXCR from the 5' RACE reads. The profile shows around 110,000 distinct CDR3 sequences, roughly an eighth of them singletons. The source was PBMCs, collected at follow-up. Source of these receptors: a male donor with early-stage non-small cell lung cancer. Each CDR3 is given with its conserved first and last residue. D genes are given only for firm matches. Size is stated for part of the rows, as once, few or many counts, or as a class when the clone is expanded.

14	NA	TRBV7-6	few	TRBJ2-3	TGTGCCAGCAGCTCCATAGCGTACACAGATACGCAGTATTTT	CASSSIAYTDTQYF
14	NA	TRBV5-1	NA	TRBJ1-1	TGCGCCAGCAGCTTGGACAGGGAGAACACTGAAGCTTTCTTT	CASSLDRENTEAFF
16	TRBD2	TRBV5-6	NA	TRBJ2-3	TGTGCCAGCAGCCAGAGACTAGCGCGTCCCACAGATACGCAGTATTTT	CASSQRLARPTDTQYF
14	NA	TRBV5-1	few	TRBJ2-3	TGCGCCAGCAGCTCGGGCCCTCGGGGTGATACGCAGTATTTT	CASSSGPRGDTQYF
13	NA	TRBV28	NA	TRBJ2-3	NA	CASILGGTDTQYF
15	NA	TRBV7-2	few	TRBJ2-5	TGTGCCAGCAGCTTAGTTGCTAGGACCATGGAGACCCAGTACTTC	CASSLVARTMETQYF
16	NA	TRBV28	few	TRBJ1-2	TGTGCCAGCAGTTCACCGGGACTTTCAGCTAACTATGGCTACACCTTC	CASSSPGLSANYGYTF
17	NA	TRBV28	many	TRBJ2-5	TGTGCCAGCAGTCCGACAGGTGCCCGACCCTACCAAGAGACCCAGTACTTC	CASSPTGARPYQETQYF
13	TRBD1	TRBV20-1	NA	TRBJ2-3	TGCAGTGCTCCACAGGGGGCAGTCGATACGCAGTATTTT	CSAPQGAVDTQYF
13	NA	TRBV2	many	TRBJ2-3	TGTGCCAGCAGTGAGGGGGGCGGACGAACGCAGTATTTT	CASSEGGGRTQYF
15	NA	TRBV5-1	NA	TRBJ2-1	TGCGCCAGCAGCTTGGCAATGGGGAACTACAATGAGCAGTTCTTC	CASSLAMGNYNEQFF
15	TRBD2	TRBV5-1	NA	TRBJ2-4	TGCGCCAGCAGCTTGGAGGAGAGCGGGGGAAACATTCAGTACTTC	CASSLEESGGNIQYF
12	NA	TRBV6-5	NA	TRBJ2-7	TGTGCCAGCACTCATTCCAAGTCCGAGCAGTACTTC	CASTHSKSEQYF
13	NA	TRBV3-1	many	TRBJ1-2	TGTGCCAGCAGCCAAGAGGGAGGGCGAGGCTACACCTTC	CASSQEGGRGYTF
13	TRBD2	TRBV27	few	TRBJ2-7	TGTGCCAGCAGTCTCCGACTAGCGGGGGAGCAGTACTTC	CASSLRLAGEQYF
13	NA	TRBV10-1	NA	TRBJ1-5	TGCGCCAGCAGTGAGTCGACAGCACAGCCCCAGCATTTT	CASSESTAQPQHF
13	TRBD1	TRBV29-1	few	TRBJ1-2	TGCAGCGTTGCGGGGACAGTTGACTATGGCTACACCTTC	CSVAGTVDYGYTF
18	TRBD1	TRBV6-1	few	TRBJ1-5	TGTGCCAGCATGACACCGGGACAGGGTAAGAAGAGCAATCAGCCCCAGCATTTT	CASMTPGQGKKSNQPQHF
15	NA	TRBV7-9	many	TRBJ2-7	TGTGCCAGCAGCTCTCTCCCCCGAAGGGGCGACGAGCAGTACTTC	CASSSLPRRGDEQYF
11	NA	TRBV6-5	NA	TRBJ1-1	TGTGCCAGCAGTTCCCTAACTGAAGCTTTCTTT	CASSSLTEAFF
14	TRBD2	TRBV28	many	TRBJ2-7	TGTGCCAGCAGTACCCCGCCAGGGAGGGGCGAGCAGTACTTC	CASSTPPGRGEQYF
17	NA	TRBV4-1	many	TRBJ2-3	TGCGCCAGCAGCCAAGGCGGGCGGGGGCCCAGCACAGATACGCAGTATTTT	CASSQGGRGPSTDTQYF
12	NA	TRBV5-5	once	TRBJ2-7	TGTGCCAGCAGCTTTGGTCCTTACGAGCAGTACTTC	CASSFGPYEQYF
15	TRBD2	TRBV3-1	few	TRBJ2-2	TGTGCCAGCAGCCCTTGGACTAGCGGCACCGGGGAGCTGTTTTTT	CASSPWTSGTGELFF
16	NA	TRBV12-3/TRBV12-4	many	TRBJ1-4	TGTGCCAGCAGTTTGTCCCGGGCCCGATTAAATGAAAAACTGTTTTTT	CASSLSRARLNEKLFF
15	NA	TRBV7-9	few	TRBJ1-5	TGTGCCAGCAGCTTAGGAACAGGAAATAGTCAGCCCCAGCATTTT	CASSLGTGNSQPQHF
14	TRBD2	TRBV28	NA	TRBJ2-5	TGTGCCACCAACCGGGGGGTGAACCAAGAGACCCAGTACTTC	CATNRGVNQETQYF